This T cell receptor (beta chain) comes out of a study of cytomegalovirus exposure and HLA in healthy donors. Overall study findings and caveats: A later analysis found most CMV-associated TCR beta chains apparently HLA-restricted.

The CDR3 spans 14 residues. V lost 3 bases and J lost 2, with 8 bases in between. Per the germline V gene, CDR1 is KGHSH and CDR2 is LQKENI. 60 Vbeta and 13 Jbeta primers were used in PCR. Profiling relied on immunoSEQ multiplex PCR, and the TCRdb table lists in-frame clones only, not all of them. The sample has more than 95,000 clones; under 90% are singletons. For this clone: As yet, its antigen is unknown.

This chain joins TRBV18 and TRBJ1-5, with no clear D. Material: PBMCs. This TCR came from a woman aged 30 to 39 in good health and CMV-seronegative. CDR3 loop: CASSPGGGNQPQHF. CDR3 nucleotides: TGTGCCAGCTCACCGGGAGGAGGCAATCAGCCCCAGCATTTT.